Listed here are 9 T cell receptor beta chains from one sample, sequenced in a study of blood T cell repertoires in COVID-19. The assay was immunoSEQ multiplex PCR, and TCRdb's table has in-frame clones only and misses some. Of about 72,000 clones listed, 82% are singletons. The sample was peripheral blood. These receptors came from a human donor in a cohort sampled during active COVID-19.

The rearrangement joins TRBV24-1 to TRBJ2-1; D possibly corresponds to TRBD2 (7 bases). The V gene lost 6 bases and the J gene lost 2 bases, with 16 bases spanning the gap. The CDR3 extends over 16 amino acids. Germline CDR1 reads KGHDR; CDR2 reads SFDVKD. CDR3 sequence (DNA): TGTGCCACCAGTAGTGGCGGGGGCCCTACCTACAATGAGCAGTTCTTC. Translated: CATSSGGGPTYNEQFF.

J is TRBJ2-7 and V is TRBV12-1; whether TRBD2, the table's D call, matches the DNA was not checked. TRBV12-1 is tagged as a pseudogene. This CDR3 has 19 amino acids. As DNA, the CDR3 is TGTGCCAGCAGCGGCCCCCGGACTAGCGGGGGACCTCTCTCCTACGAGCAGTACTTC. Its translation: CASSGPRTSGGPLSYEQYF.

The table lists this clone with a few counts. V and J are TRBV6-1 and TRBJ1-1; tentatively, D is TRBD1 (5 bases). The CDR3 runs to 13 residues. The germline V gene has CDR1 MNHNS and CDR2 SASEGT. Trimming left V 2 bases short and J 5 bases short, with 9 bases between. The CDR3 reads CASSERRETEAFF. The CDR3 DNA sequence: TGTGCCAGCAGTGAACGCAGGGAAACTGAAGCTTTCTTT.

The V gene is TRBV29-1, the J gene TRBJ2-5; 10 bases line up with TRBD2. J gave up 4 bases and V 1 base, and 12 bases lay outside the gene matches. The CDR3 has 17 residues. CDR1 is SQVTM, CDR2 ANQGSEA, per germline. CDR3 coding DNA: TGCAGCGTTGAAGGAGGGATAGCGGGGGGTTGGAGAGAGACCCAGTACTTC. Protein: CSVEGGIAGGWRETQYF.

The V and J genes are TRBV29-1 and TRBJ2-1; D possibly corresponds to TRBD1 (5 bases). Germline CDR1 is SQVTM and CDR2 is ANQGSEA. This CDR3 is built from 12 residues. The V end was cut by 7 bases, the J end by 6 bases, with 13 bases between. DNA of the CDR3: TGCAGCGCCAGGGCTCCCGCCAATGAGCAGTTCTTC. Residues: CSARAPANEQFF.

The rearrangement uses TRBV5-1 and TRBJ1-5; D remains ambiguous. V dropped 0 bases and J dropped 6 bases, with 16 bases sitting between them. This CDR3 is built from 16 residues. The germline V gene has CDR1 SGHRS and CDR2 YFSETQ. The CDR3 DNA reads TGCGCCAGCAGCTTGGCTGGGTCAGCTTCGGGTCAGCCCCAGCATTTT. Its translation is CASSLAGSASGQPQHF.

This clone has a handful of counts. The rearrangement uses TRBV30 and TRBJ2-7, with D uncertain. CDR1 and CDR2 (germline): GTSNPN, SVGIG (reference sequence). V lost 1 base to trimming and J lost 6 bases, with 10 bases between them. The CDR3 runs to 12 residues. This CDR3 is CAWSGVPLEQYF. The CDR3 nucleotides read TGTGCCTGGAGTGGAGTCCCTCTCGAGCAGTACTTC.

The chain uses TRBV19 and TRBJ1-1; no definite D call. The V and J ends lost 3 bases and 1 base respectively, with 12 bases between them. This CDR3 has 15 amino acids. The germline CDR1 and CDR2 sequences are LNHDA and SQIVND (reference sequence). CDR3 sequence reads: CASSIWAAENTEAFF. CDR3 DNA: TGTGCCAGTAGTATTTGGGCAGCTGAGAACACTGAAGCTTTCTTT.

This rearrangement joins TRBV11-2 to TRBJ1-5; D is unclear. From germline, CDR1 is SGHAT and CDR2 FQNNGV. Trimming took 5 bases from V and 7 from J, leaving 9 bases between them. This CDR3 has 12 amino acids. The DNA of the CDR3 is TGTGCCAGCAGCCCCGTGGGCCAGCCCCAGCATTTT. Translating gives CASSPVGQPQHF.